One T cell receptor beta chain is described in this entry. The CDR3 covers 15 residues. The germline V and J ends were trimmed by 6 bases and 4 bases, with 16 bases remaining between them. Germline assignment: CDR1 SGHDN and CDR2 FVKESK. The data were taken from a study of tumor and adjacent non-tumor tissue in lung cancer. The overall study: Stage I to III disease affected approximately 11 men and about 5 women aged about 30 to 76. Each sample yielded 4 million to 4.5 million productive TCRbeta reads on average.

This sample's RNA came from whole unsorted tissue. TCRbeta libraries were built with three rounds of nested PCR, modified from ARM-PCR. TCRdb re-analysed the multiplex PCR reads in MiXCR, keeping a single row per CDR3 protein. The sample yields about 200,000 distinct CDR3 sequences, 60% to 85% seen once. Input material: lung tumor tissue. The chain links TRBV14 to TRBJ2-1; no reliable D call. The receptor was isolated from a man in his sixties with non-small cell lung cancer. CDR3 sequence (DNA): TGTGCCAGCAGTCGTCTGGGGTTCCCTTACAATGAGCAGTTCTTC. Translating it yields CASSRLGFPYNEQFF.